This T cell receptor beta chain was identified in a study of cytomegalovirus exposure and HLA in healthy donors. Study-level points and caveats: There were some V segments, including TRBV6-2 and TRBV6-3, excluded as indistinguishable. Among TCR sequences, most were rare, though some public TCRs appeared in many donors.

As regards this clone: Its target is not known.

Trimming removed 2 bases from V and 6 bases from J, with 5 bases in between. Germline V lookup: CDR1 SGDLS, CDR2 YYNGEE. This CDR3 has 12 amino acids. PCR used 60 Vbeta primers and 13 Jbeta primers. Authors' data handling: About 12 million of 80 million to 85 million unique TCR beta chains were shared, per a later count. Using immunoSEQ multiplex PCR, the repertoire was profiled, and TCRdb retains in-frame clones only, with some absent. V and J calls and clone size are copied from that table; D and trimming were computed from the DNA. The data show approximately 150,000 clones, roughly 80% seen once. The receptor comes from a man aged 40-49 years in good health and CMV-seronegative. V gene TRBV9 combines with J gene TRBJ1-4; a weak D match, TRBD1 (5 bases). Sequencing was done on a sample of PBMCs. The CDR3 DNA follows: TGTGCCAGCAGCGTGACAGATGAAAAACTGTTTTTT. Residues: CASSVTDEKLFF.